The rows below give T cell receptor beta chains drawn from one sample of a study of cytomegalovirus exposure and HLA in healthy donors. Profiled with immunoSEQ multiplex PCR; TCRdb holds only in-frame clones, not every one. The top ten clones hold over 0.95% of a sample with about 91,000 clones, 60% to 80% of them seen once. The specimen sequenced was PBMCs. The receptors originated from a female donor in good health and CMV-seronegative. The CDR3 runs from the conserved cysteine through the conserved F or W. A D gene is named only where the DNA matches it firmly. Size is stated for part of the rows, as once, few or many counts, or as a class when the clone is expanded.

TRBJ2-5 TRBV11-3 TRBD2 15 . CASSTAGGFVETQYF TGTGCCAGCAGCACAGCGGGGGGATTTGTAGAGACCCAGTACTTC
TRBJ2-2 TRBV15 . 12 . CATSRDQGELFF TGTGCCACCAGCAGAGATCAAGGGGAGCTGTTTTTT
TRBJ2-1 TRBV7-2 . 16 . CASSLKDRRSYNEQFF TGTGCCAGCAGCTTAAAAGACAGACGCTCCTACAATGAGCAGTTCTTC
TRBJ2-5 TRBV7-8 . 12 . CASNGVLKTQYF TGTGCCAGCAACGGGGTATTGAAGACCCAGTACTTC
TRBJ1-1 TRBV10-2 . 15 . CASSEYAPEGTEAFF TGCGCCAGCAGTGAGTACGCGCCTGAGGGCACTGAAGCTTTCTTT
TRBJ1-4 TRBV27 . 14 . CASRRTEEREKLFF TGTGCCAGCAGGCGGACAGAGGAACGGGAAAAACTGTTTTTT
TRBJ2-2 TRBV7-2 . 16 . CASSLEHPLNTGELFF TGTGCCAGCAGCTTAGAGCACCCCCTGAACACCGGGGAGCTGTTTTTT
TRBJ2-2 TRBV19 TRBD2 17 . CASSIALQAGVAGELFF TGTGCCAGTAGTATAGCCCTACAAGCGGGAGTGGCCGGGGAGCTGTTTTTT
TRBJ1-2 TRBV19 . 14 . CASSSGQDIYGYTF TGTGCCAGTAGCTCGGGACAAGATATCTATGGCTACACCTTC
TRBJ2-7 TRBV11-2 . 15 . CASSLVGVGPYEQYF TGTGCCAGCAGCTTAGTCGGGGTGGGCCCGTACGAGCAGTACTTC
TRBJ2-1 TRBV29-1 TRBD1 14 . CSGAGTGGTNEQFF TGCAGCGGCGCCGGGACAGGAGGTACCAATGAGCAGTTCTTC
TRBJ1-6 TRBV19 . 14 . CASSNYQGNSPLHF TGTGCCAGTAGTAACTATCAGGGTAATTCACCCCTCCACTTT
TRBJ1-5 TRBV28 TRBD1 12 . CASSQGGQPQHF TGTGCCAGCAGCCAGGGGGGTCAGCCCCAGCATTTT
TRBJ1-4 TRBV7-9 TRBD1 15 . CASSFLQGADEKLFF TGTGCCAGCAGCTTTTTACAGGGGGCGGATGAAAAACTGTTTTTT
TRBJ2-3 TRBV6-4 TRBD2 15 once CASSDLAGGTDTQYF TGTGCCAGCAGTGACCTAGCGGGAGGCACAGATACGCAGTATTTT
TRBJ1-1 TRBV19 . 15 few CASRATTGLNTEAFF TGTGCCAGTAGAGCAACTACAGGGTTGAACACTGAAGCTTTCTTT
TRBJ2-7 TRBV7-2 . 15 once CASSFGIAVSYEQYF TGTGCCAGCAGCTTTGGGATAGCGGTCTCCTACGAGCAGTACTTC
TRBJ2-7 TRBV28 . 15 . CASSLGGGASYEQYF TGTGCCAGCAGTTTAGGGGGAGGCGCCTCCTACGAGCAGTACTTC
TRBJ1-3 TRBV9 TRBD1 17 once CASSVTRTGESGNTIYF TGTGCCAGCAGCGTAACAAGGACAGGGGAATCCGGAAACACCATATATTTT
TRBJ1-5 TRBV7-9 . 14 . CASSHYQSGQPQHF TGTGCCAGCAGCCATTACCAGAGCGGACAGCCCCAGCATTTT
TRBJ2-1 TRBV6-6 TRBD2 15 few CASSLQAGGQNEQFF TGTGCCAGCAGTCTCCAAGCGGGGGGGCAAAATGAGCAGTTCTTC
TRBJ1-2 TRBV6-5 TRBD1 13 . CASSPDRVSGYTF TGTGCCAGCAGTCCCGACAGGGTATCTGGCTACACCTTC
TRBJ1-3 TRBV6-5 TRBD1 13 . CASRTGAGNTIYF TGTGCCAGCAGGACAGGGGCGGGAAACACCATATATTTT
TRBJ2-5 TRBV18 . 14 . CASSPSGNQETQYF TGTGCCAGCTCACCCTCGGGGAATCAAGAGACCCAGTACTTC
TRBJ2-1 TRBV5-6 TRBD2 14 few CASSFTPRGDEQFF TGTGCCAGCAGCTTTACACCCCGGGGGGATGAGCAGTTCTTC
TRBJ2-1 TRBV5-1 . 11 . CASSLRESLFF TGCGCCAGCAGCTTGAGGGAGTCACTGTTCTTC
TRBJ1-4 TRBV7-9 . 14 once CASSPRGATVKLFF TGTGCCAGCAGTCCCCGGGGGGCTACGGTGAAACTGTTTTTT
TRBJ2-5 TRBV19 TRBD2 18 . CASSPTPGLAGEQETQYF TGTGCCAGTAGCCCGACGCCGGGACTAGCGGGGGAGCAAGAGACCCAGTACTTC
TRBJ1-2 TRBV29-1 TRBD1 15 . CSVYSGGAESSGYTF TGCAGCGTCTACTCAGGGGGCGCGGAAAGTAGTGGCTACACCTTC
TRBJ2-7 TRBV12-2 . 14 . CASRLGGEAYEQYF TGTGCAAGTCGCTTAGGTGGGGAGGCGTACGAGCAGTACTTC
TRBJ2-1 TRBV27 TRBD2 18 . CASSFSGLAGVGHNEQFF TGTGCCAGCAGTTTCTCTGGACTAGCGGGAGTGGGGCACAATGAGCAGTTCTTC
TRBJ1-1 TRBV5-6 TRBD1 15 once CASSPDRGWNTEAFF TGTGCCAGCAGCCCTGACAGGGGTTGGAACACTGAAGCTTTCTTT
TRBJ2-7 TRBV7-9 TRBD1 15 . CASSFGGDRGNEQYF TGTGCCAGCAGTTTCGGGGGGGACAGGGGGAACGAGCAGTACTTC
TRBJ2-7 TRBV5-5 . 15 few CASSLETGAFHEQYF TGTGCCAGCAGCTTGGAGACGGGAGCTTTCCACGAGCAGTACTTC
TRBJ1-2 TRBV7-6 . 14 . CASSPDSGVRGYTF TGTGCCAGCAGCCCGGACAGCGGGGTTAGGGGCTACACCTTC
TRBJ2-6 TRBV7-3 TRBD1 16 many CASSLGQGAGANVLTF TGTGCCAGCAGCTTGGGACAGGGTGCCGGGGCCAACGTCCTGACTTTC
TRBJ2-7 TRBV6-4 . 11 . CASRATYEQYF TGTGCCAGCAGAGCAACCTACGAGCAGTACTTC
TRBJ1-4 TRBV13 . 15 once CASSLGGPKGEKLFF TGTGCCAGCAGCTTAGGAGGACCAAAGGGGGAAAAACTGTTTTTT
TRBJ1-5 TRBV7-6 . 13 . CASSSSSNQPQHF TGTGCCAGCAGCTCTTCTAGCAATCAGCCCCAGCATTTT
TRBJ2-7 TRBV2 TRBD1 12 . CASSEGPGQGSF TGTGCCAGCAGTGAAGGGCCGGGACAGGGGTCCTTC
TRBJ1-1 TRBV2 . 13 . CASSRHREAEAFF TGTGCCAGCAGCAGACACAGGGAAGCTGAAGCTTTCTTT
TRBJ2-7 TRBV14 . 13 . CASSQAPKEMQYF TGTGCCAGCAGCCAAGCTCCAAAGGAGATGCAGTACTTC
TRBJ2-3 TRBV7-3 TRBD2 14 . CASSLLAGPDTQYF TGTGCCAGCAGCTTACTAGCGGGCCCTGATACGCAGTATTTT
TRBJ2-2 TRBV5-1 TRBD2 16 . CASKVLAGDDAGELFF TGCGCCAGCAAGGTTTTAGCGGGAGACGACGCCGGGGAGCTGTTTTTT
TRBJ1-5 TRBV21-1 . 16 . CASSRRGAERNQPQHF TGTGCCAGCAGCAGACGCGGGGCGGAGCGCAATCAGCCCCAGCATTTT
TRBJ1-5 TRBV2 TRBD1 15 . CASSEAGQGDQPQHF TGTGCCAGCAGTGAAGCGGGACAGGGTGATCAGCCCCAGCATTTT